This is a list of T cell receptor beta chains from one sample in a study of blood T cell repertoires in COVID-19. Measured with immunoSEQ multiplex PCR; TCRdb has only the in-frame clones, and not every one. Of 88,000 or so clones listed, more than 70% are singletons. What was sequenced was peripheral blood. These receptors were taken from a man aged 50 to 60 with acute or convalescent COVID-19. CDR3s include the opening cysteine and the closing phenylalanine or tryptophan. A D gene is named only where the DNA matches it firmly. Size values are once, few and many counts, or a class for expanded clones, and some rows have none.

NA	TRBJ2-5	TRBV19	NA	TGTGCCAGTAGTACAACCCCCCAGGGAGGACGAGAGACCCAGTACTTC	CASSTTPQGGRETQYF
NA	TRBJ2-5	TRBV11-2	NA	TGTGCCAGCAGCCTCGCTGGAGTCCAAGAGACCCAGTACTTC	CASSLAGVQETQYF
NA	TRBJ2-1	TRBV7-8	NA	TGTGCCACCCTAGGTGAAGGGGCTACTTACAATGAGCAGTTCTTC	CATLGEGATYNEQFF
TRBD1	TRBJ1-6	TRBV4-3	NA	TGCGCCAGCAGCCAGGCGACAGGGCTAAATTCACCCCTCCACTTT	CASSQATGLNSPLHF
TRBD1	TRBJ1-1	TRBV9	NA	TGTGCCAGCAGCGTAGGACAGGGCACTGAAGCTTTCTTT	CASSVGQGTEAFF
TRBD2	TRBJ2-2	TRBV5-4	NA	TGTGCCAGCAGGGCGGGGGGGCCGGTCGGGGAGCTGTTTTTT	CASRAGGPVGELFF
TRBD2	TRBJ2-1	TRBV29-1	NA	TGCAGCGTCCAGACCGGGACTAGCGAATCCTCCTACAATGAGCAGTTCTTC	CSVQTGTSESSYNEQFF
TRBD1	TRBJ2-2	TRBV5-6	NA	TGTGCCAGCCAATCCCGGGACAGGGTAAACACCGGGGAGCTGTTTTTT	CASQSRDRVNTGELFF
TRBD1	TRBJ2-3	TRBV5-1	NA	TGCGCCAGCAGCTTAGAGACAGGGGCGTCAGCGGATACGCAGTATTTT	CASSLETGASADTQYF
TRBD1	TRBJ2-2	TRBV24-1	NA	TGTGCCACCAGTGATTTATGGCAGGGGGCGAACACCGGGGAGCTGTTTTTT	CATSDLWQGANTGELFF
TRBD1	TRBJ1-2	TRBV7-6	NA	TGTGCCAGCAGCTTAGGAGTCGGGACAGGGTCTGGCTACACCTTC	CASSLGVGTGSGYTF
TRBD1	TRBJ2-2	TRBV6-5	few	TGTGCCAGCACGATTACAGGGGGCACCGGGGAGCTGTTTTTT	CASTITGGTGELFF
NA	TRBJ2-6	TRBV4-3	NA	TGCGCCAGCAGCCAAGATCTGGGGAGCGGGGCCAACGTCCTGACTTTC	CASSQDLGSGANVLTF
TRBD1	TRBJ2-7	TRBV19	NA	TGTGCCAGTAGTCTCCGGGACAGGGGGTACGAGCAGTACTTC	CASSLRDRGYEQYF
NA	TRBJ2-7	TRBV28	NA	TGTGCCAGCAGGCGGACTCCCTCCTACGAGCAGTACTTC	CASRRTPSYEQYF
NA	TRBJ1-2	TRBV29-1	NA	TGCAGCGTTGTCGAACAGGCAGTCTTTAACTATGGCTACACCTTC	CSVVEQAVFNYGYTF
NA	TRBJ1-1	TRBV19	NA	TGTGCCAGTAGTATTCAGTCGAACACTGAAGCTTTCTTT	CASSIQSNTEAFF
TRBD2	TRBJ2-7	TRBV7-3	once	TGTGCCAGCAGCTATCCGACTAGCGGGACCTTCTACGAGCAGTACTTC	CASSYPTSGTFYEQYF
TRBD2	TRBJ2-3	TRBV29-1	NA	TGCAGCGCCGAGGGACTAGCGGACACAGATACGCAGTATTTT	CSAEGLADTDTQYF
NA	TRBJ1-1	TRBV6-5	NA	TGTGCCAGCAAAACAGCTTTGAACACTGAAGCTTTCTTT	CASKTALNTEAFF
TRBD1	TRBJ1-4	TRBV28	NA	TGTGCCAGCCTTCCTCAAGCCAGGGGGAATGAAAAACTGTTTTTT	CASLPQARGNEKLFF
NA	TRBJ2-4	TRBV4-1	NA	TGCCCCCGCAGCCGGCAGGTGGAAGGTGACATTCAGTACTTC	CPRSRQVEGDIQYF
TRBD1	TRBJ2-6	TRBV19	few	TGTGCCAGTAGTATATGGACAGGGGTAAACTCTGGGGCCAACGTCCTGACTTTC	CASSIWTGVNSGANVLTF
NA	TRBJ1-6	TRBV6-5	NA	TGTGCCACCACCTGGACGGGGGATTCACCCCTCCACTTT	CATTWTGDSPLHF
TRBD2	TRBJ2-1	TRBV5-1	NA	TGCGCCAGCGGGAGGGGCGTCAATGAGCAGTTCTTC	CASGRGVNEQFF
TRBD1	TRBJ1-2	TRBV19	NA	TGTGCCAGTAGTATCCCCGGGACAGGGGAATATCGTGGCTACACCTTC	CASSIPGTGEYRGYTF
TRBD1	TRBJ1-2	TRBV20-1	once	TGCAGTGCTGAGAACAGGGGTGGCTACACCTTC	CSAENRGGYTF
NA	TRBJ1-5	TRBV6-1	once	TGTGCCAGCAGTGAAGACAGGTACCATGATAGCAATCAGCCCCAGCATTTT	CASSEDRYHDSNQPQHF
NA	TRBJ1-4	TRBV12-5	NA	TGTGCTAGTGGTTTGGTAATGGAGGGGCGGGGAAGACTGTTTTTT	CASGLVMEGRGRLFF
NA	TRBJ1-2	TRBV6-5	once	TGTGCCAGCAGTTACTCGATCGGGGGAGGCTACACCTTC	CASSYSIGGGYTF
TRBD1	TRBJ2-6	TRBV30	few	TGTGCCTTCTCCTCGTGGGCAGGGGGCGCTTATGGGGCCAACGTCCTGACTTTC	CAFSSWAGGAYGANVLTF
NA	TRBJ1-4	TRBV19	NA	TGTGCCAGTTTAAGTCGCGGGGGTTATGAAAAACTGTTTTTT	CASLSRGGYEKLFF
TRBD2	TRBJ2-7	TRBV3-1/TRBV3-2	NA	TGTGCCAGCAGCCAAGATAAGGGGCTAGCGGGCTCCTACGAGCAGTACTTC	CASSQDKGLAGSYEQYF
NA	TRBJ2-5	TRBV2	NA	TGTGCCAGCAAAGGGGAAGAGACCCAGTACTTC	CASKGEETQYF
TRBD2	TRBJ2-3	TRBV28	NA	TGTGCCAGCAGTTTCTTAGCGGGTACAGATACGCAGTATTTT	CASSFLAGTDTQYF
NA	TRBJ1-6	TRBV6-2/TRBV6-3	NA	TGTGCCAGCAGTTACGGAGGGAATAATTCACCCCTCCACTTT	CASSYGGNNSPLHF
TRBD1	TRBJ2-5	TRBV5-1	once	TGCGCCAGCAGCTTGGGAGCAGGGGGCGGTGAGACCCAGTACTTC	CASSLGAGGGETQYF
NA	TRBJ2-1	TRBV20-1	NA	TGCAGTCCCAGGGGTACGAATGAGCAGTTCTTC	CSPRGTNEQFF
NA	TRBJ1-1	TRBV5-1	NA	TGCGCCAGCAGCTTGGAGGGGGAAGGAGCTTTCTTT	CASSLEGEGAFF
NA	TRBJ1-6	TRBV6-5	NA	TGTGCCAGCAGTTACTCGACAGCCTTTAATTCACCCCTCCACTTT	CASSYSTAFNSPLHF
NA	TRBJ1-1	TRBV25-1	NA	TGTGCCAGCAGGGACGGGGACACTGAAGCTTTCTTT	CASRDGDTEAFF
NA	TRBJ2-1	TRBV5-1	NA	TGCGCCAGCAGCTTACCTAGACAGGGAGGCAATGAGCAGTTCTTC	CASSLPRQGGNEQFF
TRBD1	TRBJ2-5	TRBV5-4	NA	TGTGCCAGCAGCACCATCGACAGGGTAGAAGAGACCCAGTACTTC	CASSTIDRVEETQYF
NA	TRBJ2-1	TRBV24-1	NA	TGTGCCACCAGTGATTTATACGGTAGCTCCTACAATGAGCAGTTCTTC	CATSDLYGSSYNEQFF
TRBD1	TRBJ2-2	TRBV19	NA	TGTGCCAGTAGTACCCTCAGGGGGCCCGCCACCGGGGAGCTGTTTTTT	CASSTLRGPATGELFF
NA	TRBJ1-6	TRBV11-2	once	TGTGCCAGCAGCTTGAGGGACATATATACCCTCCACTTT	CASSLRDIYTLHF
TRBD2	TRBJ2-3	TRBV4-1	NA	TGCGCCAGCAGCCTCGGTGAGGGGAGGGCGTTGGGTACGCAGTATTTT	CASSLGEGRALGTQYF
TRBD1	TRBJ1-4	TRBV5-1	once	TGCGCCAGCAGCTCGGAACAGGGGGGAAGTGAAAAACTGTTTTTT	CASSSEQGGSEKLFF
NA	TRBJ2-7	TRBV11-1	once	TGTGCCAGCAGCTCTTCGACAATCAGCGGCGAGCAGTACTTC	CASSSSTISGEQYF
NA	TRBJ1-1	TRBV19	once	TGTGCCAGTAGTCCTCCGGGTGGTACTGAAGCTTTCTTT	CASSPPGGTEAFF
TRBD1	TRBJ1-5	TRBV19	NA	TGTGCCAGCTCGGACAGGGGTGCCAATCAGCCCCAGCATTTT	CASSDRGANQPQHF
NA	TRBJ2-1	TRBV10-3	NA	TGTGCCATCAGTGGGGCTGATGAGCAGTTCTTC	CAISGADEQFF
TRBD1	TRBJ1-2	TRBV28	NA	TGTGCCAGCAGACAACGACAGGGAGGATTGCGGGGCTACACCTTC	CASRQRQGGLRGYTF
NA	TRBJ2-1	TRBV28	NA	TGTGCCAGCAGTCTTACAGGGTCCTACAATGAGCAGTTCTTC	CASSLTGSYNEQFF
NA	TRBJ1-5	TRBV27	NA	TGTGCCAGCAGTTTAAGGCCAGGGCGGAATCAGCCCCAGCATTTT	CASSLRPGRNQPQHF